This T cell receptor (beta chain) was identified during a study of shared clonotypes between healthy human individuals. Within Nashville, Tennessee resided all donors, each a Caucasian adult. Per germline, CDR1 SGHTA and CDR2 FQGNSA. Trimming at V came to 1 base and at J to 3 bases, leaving 4 bases not matched to a gene. This CDR3 has 15 residues. In the study's own analysis: Because ImmunoSEQ provided only junction sequences with no quality scores, the filtering differed. Produced via immunoSEQ multiplex PCR; TCRdb's table is partial and in-frame only. The DNA gave D and trimming, while V, J and clone size come from that table. The sample has 800,000 to 1,200,000 clones; roughly 74% are singletons.

The source material was memory CD4+ T cells from PBMCs. As to subset: CD45RA-negative fraction. The receptor's source is a man younger than 30 in good health. Some clones in this sample may be carry-over from other donors' samples. V gene TRBV7-2 combines with J gene TRBJ2-7; 9 bases agree with TRBD1. The CDR3 DNA follows: TGTGCCAGCAGCTTAGACCCGGGACAGGGCTACGAGCAGTACTTC. It yields the protein CASSLDPGQGYEQYF.